The clone carrying this T cell receptor (beta chain) was detected ten times or more. Antigen unknown. TCR cDNA, made by 5'RACE template switching, carried an added universal primer site and UMIs. One entry per CDR3 protein results from TCRdb running MiXCR on the 5' RACE reads. The table records roughly 50,000 distinct CDR3 sequences, approximately 7% of them present only once. The length of the CDR3 is 13 residues. Trimming stripped 0 bases from V and 1 base from J, with 4 bases between. Germline-derived CDR1 and CDR2 are DFQATT and SNEGSKA (reference sequence). This specimen belongs to a study of T cells after yellow fever vaccination. Findings and caveats of the study: In FACS-sorted repertoires, abundant clonotypes from the bulk population could appear as contaminants.

This chain uses TRBV20-1 with TRBJ1-5; D is ambiguous. This clonotype was obtained from a young man who received the YFV17D yellow fever vaccine. The source was CD8+ T cells sorted from PBMCs, collected roughly 15 days after the first yellow fever vaccination. The CDR3 bases are TGCAGTGCTAGAGAACGAAGCAATCAGCCCCAGCATTTT. It codes for CSARERSNQPQHF.